A single TCR beta chain is shown here with its context. The entry originates in a study of blood T cell repertoires in COVID-19. Only in-frame clones appear in the TCRdb table, and some are missing; sequencing was by immunoSEQ multiplex PCR. The table lists 310,000 or so clones, about 90% of them singletons. Trimming cost V 0 bases and J 4 bases, with 16 bases left between them. Germline CDR1 and CDR2: LGHNA and YSLEER. The CDR3 consists of 17 residues. The sequence was obtained from a man aged 18 to 30 who had recovered from COVID-19. Sample: peripheral blood. V gene TRBV4-3 combines with J gene TRBJ1-5; a weak D match, TRBD1 (5 bases). This CDR3 reads CASSQDPPGHNNQPQHF. The CDR3 coding sequence is TGCGCCAGCAGCCAAGATCCCCCCGGACATAATAATCAGCCCCAGCATTTT.